Presented here are 3 T cell receptor beta chains from one specimen sequenced in a study of blood T cell repertoires in COVID-19. Clones were read by immunoSEQ multiplex PCR, and TCRdb kept only the in-frame ones, dropping some. The data show around 67,000 clones, around 88% seen once. Sequencing was carried out using peripheral blood. These receptors all come from a man between 50 and 59 years old with active COVID-19.

Notes on this clone: This may be a read error: a much more frequent sequence differs by one nucleotide. The rearrangement joins TRBV9 to TRBJ2-2; D uncertain. Germline assignment: CDR1 SGDLS and CDR2 YYNGEE. Trimming stripped 0 bases from V and 4 bases from J, with 4 bases between. CDR3 length equals 13 residues. The CDR3 nucleotides read TGTGCCAGCAGCGTAGCGGGCACCGGGGAGCTGTTTTTT. Translated, it gives CASSVAGTGELFF. The full variable domain, completed using reference TRBV9 and TRBJ2-2, is DSGVTQTPKHLITATGQRVTLRCSPRSGDLSVYWYQQSLDQGLQFLIQYYNGEERAKGNILERFSAQQFPDLHSELNLSSLELGDSALYFCASSVAGTGELFFGEGSRLTVL.

This chain connects TRBV24-1 to TRBJ2-2; 7 nucleotides match TRBD1. The CDR3 length is 15 residues. V shed 4 bases, J shed 5 bases, and the junction held 6 bases outside the gene matches. The germline CDR1 and CDR2 sequences are KGHDR and SFDVKD. The DNA for the CDR3 is TGTGCCACCAGTGACCCCATGACAGGGACCGGGGAGCTGTTTTTT. This translates into CATSDPMTGTGELFF.

V and J are TRBV20-1 and TRBJ2-7, with a possible D match to TRBD2 (5 bases). This CDR3 region has 11 residues. Germline values: CDR1 DFQATT, CDR2 SNEGSKA (reference sequence). V shed 3 bases and J shed 2 bases, with 5 bases lying between them. In DNA, the CDR3 is TGCAGTGCTAGCGGGGCCTACGAGCAGTACTTC. Its protein product is CSASGAYEQYF.